The rows below give T cell receptor beta chains drawn from one sample of a study of blood T cell repertoires in COVID-19. Assay: immunoSEQ multiplex PCR; the TCRdb copy retains only in-frame clones and omits some. The table includes 40,000 to 50,000 clones, around nine tenths detected once. The sequencing sample was made of peripheral blood. These receptors originate from a man aged 70-80 years with active COVID-19. The conserved cysteine and the conserved F or W are not part of the CDR3 here. Each record gives: V gene, D gene, J gene, CDR3 protein. The D gene is left open where the match is weak.

TRBV5-1	TRBD1	TRBJ2-2	ASSSRGQGGNTGELF
TRBV7-8	.	TRBJ1-1	ASSLVAGLREAF
TRBV18	TRBD2	TRBJ2-3	ASSPPLGGASTDTQY
TRBV28	TRBD1	TRBJ1-6	ASMTGGSSPLH
TRBV28	.	TRBJ2-7	ASSGGSYEQY
TRBV6-2/TRBV6-3	.	TRBJ1-1	ASSTRAGWSTEAF
TRBV7-9	.	TRBJ2-7	ASSSRTASYEQY
TRBV9	.	TRBJ2-1	ASSVEQGSEQF
TRBV28	TRBD1	TRBJ2-7	ASSLGDRGWEQY
TRBV2	TRBD2	TRBJ2-3	ASTQLAGGLDTQY
TRBV6-5	.	TRBJ2-7	ASHAPGTGLREQY
TRBV27	.	TRBJ1-2	ASSAYQYSSYGYT
TRBV19	TRBD1	TRBJ2-7	ASSGTGKYEQY
TRBV5-4	.	TRBJ2-2	ASRMDRTGELF
TRBV15	.	TRBJ1-1	ATSRDLGVNTEAF
TRBV5-1	TRBD1	TRBJ1-1	ASSLASGGWTEAF
TRBV9	TRBD2	TRBJ2-3	ASSARGDGLTITQY
TRBV6-1	.	TRBJ1-5	ASSEGAISNQPQH
TRBV7-2	TRBD2	TRBJ2-1	ASSIGLAVYNEQF
TRBV25-1	.	TRBJ2-5	ASSEPRGSETQY
TRBV6-6	TRBD1	TRBJ2-2	ASRRQGATGELF
TRBV4-3	.	TRBJ1-1	ASSQVGDTREAF
TRBV18	TRBD1	TRBJ1-4	ASSRTTGVSEKLF
TRBV24-1	TRBD2	TRBJ2-1	ATSAAGGTAMKQF
TRBV28	TRBD1	TRBJ1-6	ASSDGQGRNSPLH
TRBV29-1	TRBD1	TRBJ2-7	SVEETGQGLSYEQY
TRBV4-1	TRBD1	TRBJ1-5	ASSQEDRANQPQH
TRBV6-5	TRBD1	TRBJ1-2	ASSWDRNYGYT
TRBV4-1	TRBD1	TRBJ2-7	ASSQDSGRGSYEQY
TRBV9	TRBD1	TRBJ1-6	ASSVLSGGNSPLH
TRBV5-1	TRBD1	TRBJ1-4	ASSNPGQGREKLF
TRBV5-6	TRBD1	TRBJ1-5	ASSLTGVIQPQH
TRBV18	.	TRBJ2-1	ASSPQAYSSYNEQF
TRBV6-2/TRBV6-3	TRBD1	TRBJ2-7	ASSTQPGTGSYEQY
TRBV4-3	TRBD1	TRBJ2-7	ASSQPGQGVYEQY
TRBV28	TRBD1	TRBJ2-5	ASSLSGQVLETQY
TRBV5-1	.	TRBJ2-3	ASSLGQGRPDTQY
TRBV6-1	TRBD1	TRBJ1-1	ASSEPGQGTWTEAF
TRBV7-2	.	TRBJ2-3	ASSLWGRSTDTQY
TRBV28	TRBD2	TRBJ2-3	ASSLRTSGGSRLDTQY
TRBV4-1	.	TRBJ2-7	ASRNRVGNEQY
TRBV28	.	TRBJ2-2	ASRATHFLSGELF
TRBV15	.	TRBJ2-1	ATSRGSGTYNEQF
TRBV30	TRBD2	TRBJ2-7	AWSVGTSEQY
TRBV7-6	.	TRBJ1-1	ASSLGRARGPEAF
TRBV15	.	TRBJ2-7	ATSRDQGPYEQY
TRBV6-4	.	TRBJ1-2	ASSPGQLNYGYT
TRBV4-2	.	TRBJ1-6	ASSRDDAGETLH
TRBV18	TRBD1	TRBJ1-5	ASSGGTGTNQPQH
TRBV24-1	TRBD2	TRBJ2-1	ATSAWREGGNEQF
TRBV4-3	.	TRBJ2-7	ASSQGLSDSYEQY
TRBV5-1	.	TRBJ1-3	ASSFSPGTRGNTIY
TRBV28	TRBD1	TRBJ2-3	ASSAGGLSDTQY
TRBV7-2	.	TRBJ2-3	ASSVTLGADTQY